This T cell receptor beta chain was recorded in a study of blood T cells in healthy people across ages (dated by TCRdb to 2014 to 2015). Notes on the research overall: In model experiments, roughly one uniquely barcoded TCR beta cDNA molecule per two T cells was captured by template switching. Donors of different ages were randomly distributed across sequencing lanes to avoid experimental bias. Using deep sequencing normalized with unique cDNA molecular identifiers, the study measured how TCR beta repertoire diversity changes with age. Using the same blood draw, the study looked at two additional independent replicas of 1 million unique cDNA reads for two donors, one aged 18 to 30 and the other aged 80 or older. Donors were grouped into four age groups: young (average roughly 17 years), middle-aged (under 40), aged (around 60) and long-lived (approximately 82).

This clonotype appeared many times. Its antigen is not yet known. Qualities for individual bases were not recorded, and no much larger clone is one base off. CDR1 and CDR2, looked up from the germline V gene (reference sequence), are DFQATT and SNEGSKA. V and J lose 0 bases and 2 bases, and a span of 8 bases separates them. Reading from cysteine to phenylalanine, the CDR3 counts 13 amino acids. Only the CDR3 DNA is retained, 39 bases long and in frame from the first base. Study-wide findings and limitations: Because donor CMV infection status was unknown, age-related changes in expanded clonotypes were potentially confounded. The long-lived group showed more naive CD4+ T cells, fewer expanded clones and increased TCR diversity than the aged group, suggesting age selection. As age increased, observed TCR beta diversity per million T cells dropped in a roughly linear way, and a significant reduction was already evident by age about 40. Observed TCR beta diversity correlated strongly with the percentage of naive T cells measured by flow cytometry. Bulk unsorted PBMC profiling prevented conclusive comparison of naive and antigen-experienced compartments. Estimates of total diversity based on one million sequenced T cells were considered lower bounds and underestimates.

The library was built by means of 5' RACE. A second PCR of roughly 6 to 11 cycles was run with a J-beta primer mix and a sample-barcoded 5' primer. A template-switch 5' adaptor carrying 12 random nucleotides introduced a unique molecular identifier onto each TCR beta cDNA molecule. Each sample yielded at least 2.5 million CDR3-containing paired-end reads. First-strand cDNA was synthesized from all RNA with the Mint cDNA synthesis kit, primed by a TRBC-specific oligonucleotide. Following uracil-DNA glycosylase treatment, a first 18-cycle PCR with universal primers M1SS and BC2_uni_R was performed on all cDNA. The study's processing was this. Normalization of each sample was performed by random selection of 1 million high-quality reads, each carrying a distinct molecular identifier. Reads with shared molecular identifiers were discarded instead of being binned into consensus sequences. MiTCR, with a Q25 quality threshold and the strictest error-elimination algorithm, was used for CDR3 identification, clonotype clustering and error correction. Lower-bound total TCR beta diversity was estimated with a nonparametric unseen species model using Euler transformation. Starting from the raw public reads, TCRdb applied fastp trimming at Q25, assembled clones with MiXCR and retained in-frame beta chains. When rows share a CDR3 protein, they turn into one entry using the most common DNA and genes. None of the V and J calls come from the authors' own analysis; TCRdb made them. The table for this sample lists around 1,800,000 distinct CDR3 sequences; around 40% of them were counted only once. The ten largest clonotypes hold 23% of the sample.

The donors were under 40 Caucasian individuals from Russia, aged roughly 6 to 95 years, who were systemically healthy. Each donor gave 9.5 to 10 milliliters of peripheral blood, drawn into EDTA-treated Vacutainer tubes. PBMCs were isolated by Ficoll-Paque density-gradient centrifugation, with at least 7 million obtained per sample. Total RNA, at least 5 micrograms per sample, was extracted from PBMCs with Trizol reagent. The percentages of naive CD45RAhigh/CD27high T cells were determined by flow cytometry on a PBMC aliquot from every donor. The chain couples TRBV20-1 to TRBJ2-7; the D gene is unclear. The specimen was blood. This TCR derives from a human donor in good health. The nucleotides are TGCAGTGCTAGAGATCTCGGAACCTACGAGCAGTACTTC. It is translated as CSARDLGTYEQYF.